This T cell receptor (beta chain) was documented in a study of graft-versus-host responses after intestinal transplantation. Study details: Tacrolimus plus steroids were given to all recipients for 2 to 4 years, preceded by anti-thymocyte globulin induction.

As regards this clone: What it binds is unknown.

Only in-frame clones appear in the TCRdb table, and some are missing; sequencing was by immunoSEQ multiplex PCR. The data show some 110,000 clones, around 94% seen once. Whole-study findings and limits: GvH clones were identified in recipient marrow, with some first appearing in ileum or blood. High graft-versus-host to host-versus-graft clonal ratios were found in allografts of patients who had graft-donor T cell macrochimerism.

This material consisted of unstimulated CD4+ T cells sorted from spleen or lymph node cells, taken before transplant. The TCR comes from a human donor who was the organ donor for an intestinal transplant.

In DNA, the CDR3 is TGTGCCAGCAGCCACAGCGGGAGATACAATGAGCAGTTCTTC. Translated, it gives CASSHSGRYNEQFF. The chain joins TRBV7-2 to TRBJ2-1, with 8 bases fitting TRBD2. The germline V gene has CDR1 SGHTA and CDR2 FQGNSA. This CDR3 spans 14 amino acids. The J segment lost 4 bases and the V segment lost 5 bases, leaving 4 bases of the junction unmatched.